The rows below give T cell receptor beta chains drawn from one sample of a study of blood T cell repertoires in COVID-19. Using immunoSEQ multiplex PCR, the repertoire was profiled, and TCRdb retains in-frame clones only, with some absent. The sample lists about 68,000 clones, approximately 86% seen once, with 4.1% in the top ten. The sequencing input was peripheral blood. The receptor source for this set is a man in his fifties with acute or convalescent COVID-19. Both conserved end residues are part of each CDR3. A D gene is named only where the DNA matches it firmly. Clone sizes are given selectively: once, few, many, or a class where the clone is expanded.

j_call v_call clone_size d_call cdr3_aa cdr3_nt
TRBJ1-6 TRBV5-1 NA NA CASSLVSGDGSPLHF TGCGCCAGCAGCTTGGTTTCAGGGGATGGTTCACCCCTCCACTTT
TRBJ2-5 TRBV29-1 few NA CSVGGGRGETQYF TGCAGCGTTGGGGGGGGGCGCGGAGAGACCCAGTACTTC
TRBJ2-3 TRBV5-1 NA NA CASSLGQETSTDTQYF TGCGCCAGCAGCTTGGGACAAGAAACTAGCACAGATACGCAGTATTTT
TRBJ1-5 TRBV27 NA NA CASSLGSTSRQPQHF TGTGCCAGCAGTTTAGGCTCAACATCACGTCAGCCCCAGCATTTT
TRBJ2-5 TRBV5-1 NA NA CASSLPRGSGETQYF TGCGCCAGCAGCTTGCCCCGAGGTAGCGGAGAGACCCAGTACTTC
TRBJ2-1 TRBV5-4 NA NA CASSLVGAGVEQFF TGTGCCAGCAGCTTGGTAGGGGCAGGGGTTGAGCAGTTCTTC
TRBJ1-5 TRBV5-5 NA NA CASSLSNRDNQPQHF TGTGCCAGCAGCTTGAGTAACAGGGACAATCAGCCCCAGCATTTT
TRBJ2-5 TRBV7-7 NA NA CASSLMGASGETQYF TGTGCTAGCAGCTTAATGGGAGCGAGCGGCGAGACCCAGTACTTC
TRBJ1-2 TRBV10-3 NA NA CAIRAGHREMSF TGTGCCATCAGGGCGGGTCACCGGGAGATGTCCTTC
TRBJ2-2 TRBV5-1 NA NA CASSLVSARPPSGELFF TGCGCCAGCAGCTTGGTTTCGGCCAGGCCCCCCAGCGGGGAGCTGTTTTTT
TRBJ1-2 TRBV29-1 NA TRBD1 CSALTGNLYGYTF TGCAGCGCTTTGACAGGGAATTTGTATGGCTACACCTTC
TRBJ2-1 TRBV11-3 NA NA CASSLGGYNEQFF TGTGCCAGCAGCTTAGGAGGCTACAATGAGCAGTTCTTC
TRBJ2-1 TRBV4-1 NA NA CASSQVRETNNEQFF TGCGCCAGCAGCCAAGTTCGGGAGACTAATAATGAGCAGTTCTTC
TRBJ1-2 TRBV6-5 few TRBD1 CASSYWTGEGGYTF TGTGCCAGCAGTTACTGGACAGGGGAGGGCGGCTACACCTTC
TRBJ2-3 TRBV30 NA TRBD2 CAWSHLAGDTDTQYF TGTGCCTGGAGTCATTTAGCGGGAGACACAGATACGCAGTATTTT
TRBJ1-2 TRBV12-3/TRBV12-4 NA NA CASSFEVGRGYTF TGTGCCAGCAGTTTCGAGGTGGGGAGAGGCTACACCTTC
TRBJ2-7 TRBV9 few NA CASSVVDSYEQYF TGTGCCAGCAGCGTAGTGGACAGCTACGAGCAGTACTTC
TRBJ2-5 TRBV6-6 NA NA CASSYSMAWGDETQYF TGTGCCAGCAGTTACTCGATGGCCTGGGGGGACGAGACCCAGTACTTC
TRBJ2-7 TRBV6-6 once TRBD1 CASSYSQGVYEQYF TGTGCCAGCAGTTACTCGCAGGGGGTCTACGAGCAGTACTTC
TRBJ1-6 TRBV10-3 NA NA CAISESNLPGSNSPLHF TGTGCCATCAGTGAGTCGAATCTGCCAGGCAGTAATTCACCCCTCCACTTT
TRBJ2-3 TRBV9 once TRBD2 CASSVAAGETDTQYF TGTGCCAGCAGCGTTGCAGCGGGAGAGACAGATACGCAGTATTTT
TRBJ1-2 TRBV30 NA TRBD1 CAGSLSGQRWYGYTF TGTGCCGGGAGCCTCTCGGGACAGAGGTGGTATGGCTACACCTTC
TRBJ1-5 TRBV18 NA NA CASSPPAGDGPQHF TGTGCCAGCTCACCACCGGCAGGGGACGGGCCCCAGCATTTT
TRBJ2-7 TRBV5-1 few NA CASSFGSNSYEQYF TGCGCCAGCAGCTTCGGGTCCAACTCCTACGAGCAGTACTTC
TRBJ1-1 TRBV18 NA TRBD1 CASSLAQQGANTEAFF TGTGCCAGCTCACTCGCCCAGCAGGGGGCGAACACTGAAGCTTTCTTT
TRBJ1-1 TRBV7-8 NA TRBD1 CASSLGQGAVPEAFF TGTGCCAGCAGCTTAGGGCAGGGGGCAGTCCCTGAAGCTTTCTTT
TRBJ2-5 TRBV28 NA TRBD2 CASSPMASGKETQYF TGTGCCAGCAGTCCGATGGCTAGCGGCAAAGAGACCCAGTACTTC
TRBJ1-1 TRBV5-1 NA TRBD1 CASRPQGGPNTEAFF TGCGCCAGCAGGCCTCAGGGGGGCCCGAACACTGAAGCTTTCTTT
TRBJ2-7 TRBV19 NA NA CASSIKSGSPPYEQYF TGTGCCAGTAGTATAAAATCAGGGTCCCCTCCCTACGAGCAGTACTTC
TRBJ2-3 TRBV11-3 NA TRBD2 CASSIGRTSLAQYF TGTGCCAGCAGCATCGGAAGGACTAGCCTTGCGCAGTATTTT
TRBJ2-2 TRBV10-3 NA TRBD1 CATQGAGELFF TGTGCCACACAGGGGGCCGGGGAGCTGTTTTTT
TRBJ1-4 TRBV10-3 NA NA CAISESSGGGADIPNEKLFF TGTGCCATCAGTGAGTCGTCGGGGGGGGGAGCCGATATTCCTAATGAAAAACTGTTTTTT
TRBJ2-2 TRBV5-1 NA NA CASSEGWSTGELFF TGCGCCAGCAGCGAAGGTTGGAGCACCGGGGAGCTGTTTTTT
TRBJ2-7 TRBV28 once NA CASSLFEEAEQYF TGTGCCAGCAGTTTATTCGAGGAGGCGGAGCAGTACTTC
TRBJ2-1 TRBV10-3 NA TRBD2 CAISDLAGGHNEQFF TGTGCCATCAGTGATTTAGCGGGAGGCCACAATGAGCAGTTCTTC
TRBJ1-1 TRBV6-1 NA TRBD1 CASSDPGQGNTEAFF TGTGCCAGCAGTGATCCGGGACAGGGGAACACTGAAGCTTTCTTT
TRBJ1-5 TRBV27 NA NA CASSFGGGQPQHF TGTGCCAGCAGTTTCGGGGGGGGTCAGCCCCAGCATTTT
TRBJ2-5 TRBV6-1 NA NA CASSEAEASQYF TGTGCCAGCAGTGAAGCCGAGGCGTCCCAGTACTTC
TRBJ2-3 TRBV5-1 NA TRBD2 CASRTSAGADTQYF TGCGCCAGCAGGACTAGCGCAGGGGCAGATACGCAGTATTTT
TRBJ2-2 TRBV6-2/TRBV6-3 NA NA CASSYSAGYTGELFF TGTGCCAGCAGTTACTCAGCGGGTTACACCGGGGAGCTGTTTTTT
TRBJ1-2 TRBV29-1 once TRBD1 CSVDGTGVSYTF TGCAGCGTCGATGGGACAGGGGTGAGCTACACCTTC
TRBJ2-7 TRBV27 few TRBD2 CASSRTSGGSYEQYF TGTGCCAGCAGTAGGACTAGCGGGGGTTCCTACGAGCAGTACTTC
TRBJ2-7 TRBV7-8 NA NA CASSPGDFYEQYF TGTGCCAGCAGCCCCGGGGACTTCTACGAGCAGTACTTC
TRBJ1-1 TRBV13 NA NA CASSQTSSGEAFF TGTGCCAGCAGTCAAACCTCATCGGGTGAAGCTTTCTTT
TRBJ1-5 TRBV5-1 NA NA CASSLDWEQPQHF TGCGCCAGCAGCCTGGACTGGGAGCAGCCCCAGCATTTT
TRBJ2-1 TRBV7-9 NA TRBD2 CASSMTSVEQFF TGTGCCAGCAGCATGACTAGCGTCGAGCAGTTCTTC
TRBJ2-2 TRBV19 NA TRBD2 CASTGLAGAPTGELFF TGTGCCAGTACCGGACTAGCGGGAGCCCCCACCGGGGAGCTGTTTTTT
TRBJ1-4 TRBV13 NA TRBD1 CASSLDPGQGGEKLFF TGTGCCAGCAGCTTAGACCCGGGACAGGGGGGAGAAAAACTGTTTTTT
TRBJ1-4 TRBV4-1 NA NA CASSRLPTATNEKLFF TGCGCCAGCAGCCGCCTCCCCACTGCAACTAATGAAAAACTGTTTTTT
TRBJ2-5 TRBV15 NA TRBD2 CATSRDPSGGPQYF TGTGCCACCAGCAGAGATCCAAGCGGGGGGCCCCAGTACTTC
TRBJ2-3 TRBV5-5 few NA CASSQATDTQYF TGTGCCAGCAGCCAGGCGACAGATACGCAGTATTTT